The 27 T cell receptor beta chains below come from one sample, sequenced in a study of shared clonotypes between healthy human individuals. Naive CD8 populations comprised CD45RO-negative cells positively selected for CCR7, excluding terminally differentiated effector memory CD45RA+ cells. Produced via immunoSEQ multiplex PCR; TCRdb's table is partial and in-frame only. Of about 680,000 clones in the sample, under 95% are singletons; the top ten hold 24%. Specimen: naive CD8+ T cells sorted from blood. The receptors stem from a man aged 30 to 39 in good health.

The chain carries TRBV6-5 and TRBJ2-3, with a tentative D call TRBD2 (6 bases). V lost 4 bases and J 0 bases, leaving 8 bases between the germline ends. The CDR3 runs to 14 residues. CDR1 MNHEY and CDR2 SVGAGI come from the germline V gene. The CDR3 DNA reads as TGTGCCAGCAGTTTAGCGGATAGCACAGATACGCAGTATTTT. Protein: CASSLADSTDTQYF.

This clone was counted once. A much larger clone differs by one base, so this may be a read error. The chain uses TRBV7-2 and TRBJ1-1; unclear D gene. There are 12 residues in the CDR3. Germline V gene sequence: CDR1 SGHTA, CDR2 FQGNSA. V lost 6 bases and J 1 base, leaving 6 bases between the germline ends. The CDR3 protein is CASRWGNTEAFF. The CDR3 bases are TGTGCCAGCAGATGGGGGAACACTGAAGCTTTCTTT.

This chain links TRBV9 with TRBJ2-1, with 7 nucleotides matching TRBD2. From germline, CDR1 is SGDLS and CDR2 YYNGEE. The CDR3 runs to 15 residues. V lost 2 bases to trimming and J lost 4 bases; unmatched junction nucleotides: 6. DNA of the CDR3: TGTGCCAGCAGCGTTGAGCGGGACCTATACAATGAGCAGTTCTTC. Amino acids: CASSVERDLYNEQFF.

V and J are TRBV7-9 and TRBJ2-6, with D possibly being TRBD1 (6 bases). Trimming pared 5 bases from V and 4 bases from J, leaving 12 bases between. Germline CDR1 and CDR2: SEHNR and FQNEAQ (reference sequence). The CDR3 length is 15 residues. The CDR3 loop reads CASSKAGVGANVLTF. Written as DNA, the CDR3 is TGTGCCAGCAGCAAGGCAGGGGTAGGGGCCAACGTCCTGACTTTC.

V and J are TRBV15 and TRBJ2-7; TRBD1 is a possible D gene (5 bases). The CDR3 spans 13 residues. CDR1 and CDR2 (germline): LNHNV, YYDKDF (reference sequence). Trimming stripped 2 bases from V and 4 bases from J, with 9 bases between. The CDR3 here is CATSRRQTYEQYF. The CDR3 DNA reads TGTGCCACCAGCAGACGACAGACTTACGAGCAGTACTTC.

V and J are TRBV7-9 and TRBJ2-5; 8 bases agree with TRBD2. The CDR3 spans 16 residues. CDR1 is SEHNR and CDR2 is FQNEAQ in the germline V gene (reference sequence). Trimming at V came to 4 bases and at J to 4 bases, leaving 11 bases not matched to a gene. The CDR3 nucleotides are TGTGCCAGCAGCTCCTCCCGGGGTAGCGGGGCAGAGACCCAGTACTTC. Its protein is CASSSSRGSGAETQYF. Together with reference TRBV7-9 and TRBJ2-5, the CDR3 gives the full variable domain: DTGVSQNPRHKITKRGQNVTFRCDPISEHNRLYWYRQTLGQGPEFLTYFQNEAQLEKSRLLSDRFSAERPKGSFSTLEIQRTEQGDSAMYLCASSSSRGSGAETQYFGPGTRLLVL.

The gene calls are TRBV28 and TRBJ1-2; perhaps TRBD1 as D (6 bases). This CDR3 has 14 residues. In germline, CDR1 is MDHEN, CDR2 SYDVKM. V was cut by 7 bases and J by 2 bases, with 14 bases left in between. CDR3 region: CASNSGVLNYGYTF. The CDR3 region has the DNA TGTGCCAGCAATTCAGGGGTGTTGAACTATGGCTACACCTTC.

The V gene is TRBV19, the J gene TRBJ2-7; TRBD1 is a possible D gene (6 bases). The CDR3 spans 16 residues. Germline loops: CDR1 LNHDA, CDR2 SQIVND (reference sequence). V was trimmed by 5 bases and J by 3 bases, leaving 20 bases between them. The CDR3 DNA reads TGTGCCAGTAGTGTTTCATTCGTTACAGGGAACTACGAGCAGTACTTC. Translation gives CASSVSFVTGNYEQYF.

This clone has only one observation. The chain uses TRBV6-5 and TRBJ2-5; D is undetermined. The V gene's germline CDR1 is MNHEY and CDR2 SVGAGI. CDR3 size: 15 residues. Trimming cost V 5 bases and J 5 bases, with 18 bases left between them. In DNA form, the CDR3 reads TGTGCCAGCAGTAACCTTGGCCAGGCCGGGGAGACCCAGTACTTC. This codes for CASSNLGQAGETQYF.

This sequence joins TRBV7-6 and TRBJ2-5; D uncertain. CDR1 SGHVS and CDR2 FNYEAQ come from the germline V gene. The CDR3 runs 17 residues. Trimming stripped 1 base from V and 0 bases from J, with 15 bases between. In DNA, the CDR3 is TGTGCCAGCAGCTTAGAGGCGGCGGAAGGCTACCAAGAGACCCAGTACTTC. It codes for CASSLEAAEGYQETQYF.

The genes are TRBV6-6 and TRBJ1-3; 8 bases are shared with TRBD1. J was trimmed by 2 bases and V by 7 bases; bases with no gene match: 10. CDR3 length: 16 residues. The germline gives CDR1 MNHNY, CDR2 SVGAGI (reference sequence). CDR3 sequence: CASTNRDRPTGNTIYF. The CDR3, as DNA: TGTGCCAGCACTAACCGGGACAGGCCGACTGGAAACACCATATATTTT.

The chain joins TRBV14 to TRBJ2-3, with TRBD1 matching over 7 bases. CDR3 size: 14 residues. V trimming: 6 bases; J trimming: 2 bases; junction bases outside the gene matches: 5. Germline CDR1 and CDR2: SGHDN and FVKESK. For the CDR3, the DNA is TGTGCCAGCAGACCACAGGGGTACACAGATACGCAGTATTTT. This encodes CASRPQGYTDTQYF.

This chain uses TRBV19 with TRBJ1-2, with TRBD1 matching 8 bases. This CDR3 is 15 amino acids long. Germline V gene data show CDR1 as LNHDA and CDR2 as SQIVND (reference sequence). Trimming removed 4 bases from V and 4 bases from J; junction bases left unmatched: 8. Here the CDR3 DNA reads TGTGCCAGTAGTACCACAATTGGACAGGGCTATGGCTACACCTTC. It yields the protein CASSTTIGQGYGYTF.

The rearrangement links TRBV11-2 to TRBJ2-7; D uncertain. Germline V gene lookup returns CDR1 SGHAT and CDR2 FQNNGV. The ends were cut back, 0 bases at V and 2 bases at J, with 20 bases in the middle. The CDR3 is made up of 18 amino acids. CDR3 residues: CASSLEFWAPRYAYEQYF. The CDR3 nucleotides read TGTGCCAGCAGCTTAGAGTTTTGGGCTCCCCGGTACGCCTACGAGCAGTACTTC.

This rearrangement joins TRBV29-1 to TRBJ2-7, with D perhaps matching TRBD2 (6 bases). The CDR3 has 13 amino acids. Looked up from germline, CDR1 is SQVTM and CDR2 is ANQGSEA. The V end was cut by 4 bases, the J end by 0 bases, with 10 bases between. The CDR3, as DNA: TGCAGCGTTGTCGACGGGAGCTCCTACGAGCAGTACTTC. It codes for CSVVDGSSYEQYF.

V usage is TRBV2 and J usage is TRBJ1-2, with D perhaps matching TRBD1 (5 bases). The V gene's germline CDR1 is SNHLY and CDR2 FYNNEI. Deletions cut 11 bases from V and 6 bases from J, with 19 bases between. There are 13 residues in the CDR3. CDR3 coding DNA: TGTGCCTTCCCGTTCGGGGGTAGCAATGGCTACACCTTC. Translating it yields CAFPFGGSNGYTF.

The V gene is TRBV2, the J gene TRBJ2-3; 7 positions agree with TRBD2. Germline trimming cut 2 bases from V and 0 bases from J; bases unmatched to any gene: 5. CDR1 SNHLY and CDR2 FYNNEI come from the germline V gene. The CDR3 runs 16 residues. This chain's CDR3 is CASSERSGTSTDTQYF. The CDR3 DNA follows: TGTGCCAGCAGTGAACGGAGCGGGACTAGCACAGATACGCAGTATTTT.

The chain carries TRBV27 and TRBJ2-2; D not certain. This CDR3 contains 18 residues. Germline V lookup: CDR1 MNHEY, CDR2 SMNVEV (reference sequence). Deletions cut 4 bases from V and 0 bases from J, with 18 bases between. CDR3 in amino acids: CASSSPGTIYANTGELFF. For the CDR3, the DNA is TGTGCCAGCAGTTCCCCGGGCACAATTTACGCGAACACCGGGGAGCTGTTTTTT.

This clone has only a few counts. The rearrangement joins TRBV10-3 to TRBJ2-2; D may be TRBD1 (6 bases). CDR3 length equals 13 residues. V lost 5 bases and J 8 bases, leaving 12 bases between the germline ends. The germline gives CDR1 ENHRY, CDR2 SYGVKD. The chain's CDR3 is CAISSTGPGELFF. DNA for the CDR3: TGTGCCATCAGTTCGACAGGACCAGGGGAGCTGTTTTTT.

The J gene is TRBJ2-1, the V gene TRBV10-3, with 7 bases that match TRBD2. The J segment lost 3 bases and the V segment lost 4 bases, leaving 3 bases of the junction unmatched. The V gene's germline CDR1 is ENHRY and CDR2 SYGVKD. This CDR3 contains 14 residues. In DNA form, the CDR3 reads TGTGCCATCAGTGGCCTAGCGGACTACAATGAGCAGTTCTTC. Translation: CAISGLADYNEQFF.

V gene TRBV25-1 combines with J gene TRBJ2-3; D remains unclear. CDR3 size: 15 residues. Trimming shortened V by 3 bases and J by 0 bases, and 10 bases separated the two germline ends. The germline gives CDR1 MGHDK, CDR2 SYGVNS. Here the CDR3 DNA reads TGTGCCAGCAGTGACCTGGAGAGGAGCACAGATACGCAGTATTTT. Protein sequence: CASSDLERSTDTQYF.

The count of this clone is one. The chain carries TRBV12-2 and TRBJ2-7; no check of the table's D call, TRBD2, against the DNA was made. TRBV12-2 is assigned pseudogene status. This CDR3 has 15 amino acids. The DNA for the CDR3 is TGTGCAAGTCGCTTACTAGGCGGGACTAACTACGAGCAGTACTTC. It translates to CASRLLGGTNYEQYF.

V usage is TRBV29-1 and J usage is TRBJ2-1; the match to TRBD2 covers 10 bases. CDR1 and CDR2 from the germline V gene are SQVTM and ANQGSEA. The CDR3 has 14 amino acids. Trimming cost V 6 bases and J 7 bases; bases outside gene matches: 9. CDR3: CSVKREGPRNEQFF. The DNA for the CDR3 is TGCAGCGTGAAGCGGGAGGGCCCTCGGAATGAGCAGTTCTTC.

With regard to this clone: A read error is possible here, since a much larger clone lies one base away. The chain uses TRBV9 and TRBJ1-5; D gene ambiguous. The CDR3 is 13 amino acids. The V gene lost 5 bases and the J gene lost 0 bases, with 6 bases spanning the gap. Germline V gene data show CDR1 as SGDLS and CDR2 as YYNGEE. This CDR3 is CASSAYSNQPQHF. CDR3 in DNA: TGTGCCAGCAGTGCTTATAGCAATCAGCCCCAGCATTTT.

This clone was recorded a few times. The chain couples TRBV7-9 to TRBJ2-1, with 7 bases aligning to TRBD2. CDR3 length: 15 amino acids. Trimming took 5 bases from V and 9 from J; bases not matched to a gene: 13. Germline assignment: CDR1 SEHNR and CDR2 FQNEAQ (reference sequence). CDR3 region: CASSPRTSSPLEQFF. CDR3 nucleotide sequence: TGTGCCAGCAGCCCCAGGACTAGTTCCCCACTTGAGCAGTTCTTC. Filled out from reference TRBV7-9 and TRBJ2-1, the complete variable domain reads DTGVSQNPRHKITKRGQNVTFRCDPISEHNRLYWYRQTLGQGPEFLTYFQNEAQLEKSRLLSDRFSAERPKGSFSTLEIQRTEQGDSAMYLCASSPRTSSPLEQFFGPGTRLTVL.

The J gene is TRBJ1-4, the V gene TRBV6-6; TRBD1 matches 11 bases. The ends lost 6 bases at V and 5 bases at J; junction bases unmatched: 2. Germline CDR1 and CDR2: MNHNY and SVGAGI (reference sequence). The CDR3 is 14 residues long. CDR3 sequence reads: CASSRTGGNEKLFF. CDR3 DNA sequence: TGTGCCAGCAGCCGGACAGGGGGCAATGAAAAACTGTTTTTT.

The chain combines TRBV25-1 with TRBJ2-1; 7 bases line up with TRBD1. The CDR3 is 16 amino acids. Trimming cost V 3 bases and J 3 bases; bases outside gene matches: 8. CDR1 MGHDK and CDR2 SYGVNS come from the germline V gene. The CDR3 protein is CASSDPTGRLYNEQFF. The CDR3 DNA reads TGTGCCAGCAGTGATCCGACAGGGAGACTCTACAATGAGCAGTTCTTC.